The 32 T cell receptor beta chains listed next were all sequenced from one sample in a study of blood T cell repertoires in COVID-19. Sequencing used immunoSEQ multiplex PCR; TCRdb keeps in-frame clones, though not all of them. This table has 60,000 or so clones, 90% appearing once. The sequencing sample was made of peripheral blood. The receptor source for this set is a man aged 55 to 69 with active COVID-19.

Points on this clone: Additional DNA sequences in this sample encode the identical CDR3. The chain carries TRBV29-1 and TRBJ2-5, with D possibly matching TRBD1 (5 bases). The CDR3 spans 12 residues. V lost 6 bases to trimming and J lost 2 bases, with 10 bases between them. Germline-derived CDR1 and CDR2 are SQVTM and ANQGSEA. The CDR3 bases are TGCAGCGTGACGACAGCTCAAGAGACCCAGTACTTC. Protein product: CSVTTAQETQYF.

In its sample, this clone was seen once. This chain joins TRBV30 and TRBJ2-4, with 9 nucleotides matching TRBD1. The CDR3 is 14 amino acids. The V segment lost 3 bases and the J segment 7 bases; nucleotides outside the gene matches: 7. CDR1 GTSNPN and CDR2 SVGIG come from the germline V gene (reference sequence). This chain's CDR3 is CAWRGDRALNIQYF. The CDR3 bases are TGTGCCTGGAGGGGGGACAGGGCCTTGAACATTCAGTACTTC.

The V and J genes are TRBV7-2 and TRBJ1-5; 9 bases agree with TRBD1. The trim removed 0 bases at V and 6 bases at J, leaving 6 bases unmatched. Germline values: CDR1 SGHTA, CDR2 FQGNSA. The CDR3 loop spans 16 amino acids. DNA for the CDR3: TGTGCCAGCAGCTTAGCGCTTCGGACAGGGGCTCAGCCCCAGCATTTT. Amino acids: CASSLALRTGAQPQHF.

This clone has a single count. The chain combines TRBV29-1 with TRBJ1-1; D not resolved. Germline loops: CDR1 SQVTM, CDR2 ANQGSEA. V was cut by 3 bases and J by 1 base, with 6 bases left in between. This CDR3 spans 12 amino acids. CDR3 residues: CSVEHGNTEAFF. CDR3 DNA sequence: TGCAGCGTTGAGCACGGGAACACTGAAGCTTTCTTT.

This chain joins TRBV18 and TRBJ1-6; the D gene is possibly TRBD1 (5 bases). Looked up from germline, CDR1 is KGHSH and CDR2 is LQKENI. V shed 6 bases and J shed 10 bases, with 13 bases lying between them. The CDR3 extends over 13 amino acids. DNA of the CDR3: TGTGCCAGCTCTGGAGGGGAGGGATCACCCCTCCACTTT. The encoded protein is CASSGGEGSPLHF.

As to this clone: Other nucleotide sequences from this sample produce the same CDR3. V usage is TRBV28 and J usage is TRBJ1-2; D not resolved. V shed 2 bases and J shed 5 bases, with 6 bases lying between them. In germline, CDR1 is MDHEN, CDR2 SYDVKM. The CDR3 extends over 12 amino acids. In DNA form, the CDR3 reads TGTGCCAGCAGTTTACAGGCGTATGGCTACACCTTC. This codes for CASSLQAYGYTF.

The rearrangement links TRBV9 to TRBJ1-1, with a possible D match to TRBD1 (6 bases). Germline lookup yields CDR1 SGDLS and CDR2 YYNGEE. This CDR3 spans 14 amino acids. V shed 3 bases and J shed 4 bases, with 13 bases lying between them. The CDR3 here is CASSAQGGTTEAFF. The DNA for the CDR3 is TGTGCCAGCAGCGCACAGGGTGGGACCACTGAAGCTTTCTTT. Based on the CDR3 plus reference TRBV9 and TRBJ1-1, the full variable domain is DSGVTQTPKHLITATGQRVTLRCSPRSGDLSVYWYQQSLDQGLQFLIQYYNGEERAKGNILERFSAQQFPDLHSELNLSSLELGDSALYFCASSAQGGTTEAFFGQGTRLTVV.

This chain connects TRBV4-2 to TRBJ2-7; TRBD2 matches 7 bases. Trimming cost V 4 bases and J 2 bases; bases outside gene matches: 5. Germline V gene data show CDR1 as LGHNA and CDR2 as YNFKEQ. This CDR3 has 14 amino acids. The CDR3 loop is CASSLSGRTYEQYF. CDR3 DNA: TGTGCCAGCAGCCTTAGCGGGCGTACCTACGAGCAGTACTTC.

In this sample, this clone turned up once. The chain uses TRBV5-1 and TRBJ2-1, with TRBD1 matching 8 bases. The CDR3 covers 14 residues. Germline values: CDR1 SGHRS, CDR2 YFSETQ. J gave up 9 bases and V 2 bases, and 7 bases lay outside the gene matches. Here the CDR3 reads CASSFGQGEGEQFF. DNA for the CDR3: TGCGCCAGCAGCTTCGGACAGGGAGAGGGTGAGCAGTTCTTC.

This clone came up a few times. J is TRBJ2-4 and V is TRBV7-2, with D tentatively TRBD2 (6 bases). Trimming took off 4 bases at V and 9 bases at J, with 16 bases between the two ends. Germline lookup yields CDR1 SGHTA and CDR2 FQGNSA. This CDR3 has 14 residues. The CDR3: CASSSGLPSSIQYF. The CDR3 DNA is TGTGCCAGCAGCTCGGGACTCCCTTCGAGCATTCAGTACTTC. The full variable domain, in which reference TRBV7-2 and TRBJ2-4 provide the parts outside the CDR3, is GAGVSQSPSNKVTEKGKDVELRCDPISGHTALYWYRQSLGQGLEFLIYFQGNSAPDKSGLPSDRFSAERTGGSVSTLTIQRTQQEDSAVYLCASSSGLPSSIQYFGAGTRLSVL.

The CDR3 nucleotides are TGCGCCAGCAGCAAAACAGGCTACGAGCAGTACTTC. It specifies CASSKTGYEQYF. The V and J genes are TRBV5-1 and TRBJ2-7; D is perhaps TRBD1 (5 bases). Germline CDR1 and CDR2: SGHRS and YFSETQ. V was pared by 4 bases and J by 3 bases, with 8 bases between. The CDR3 is made up of 12 amino acids.

This clone was seen a handful of times. V is TRBV3-1 (or the pseudogene TRBV3-2) and J is TRBJ1-5, with 10 bases matching TRBD1. Germline CDR1 is LGHDT and CDR2 is YNNKEL (reference sequence). V lost 3 bases to trimming and J lost 5 bases; unmatched junction nucleotides: 7. The CDR3 extends over 16 amino acids. DNA of the CDR3: TGTGCCAGCAGCCAGCGGGACAGGGGACTCCATCAGCCCCAGCATTTT. Protein sequence: CASSQRDRGLHQPQHF.

The rearrangement joins TRBV27 to TRBJ1-2, with D possibly being TRBD1 (5 bases). This CDR3 has 15 residues. Germline CDR1 MNHEY, CDR2 SMNVEV (reference sequence). Trimming removed 6 bases at V and 1 base at J, with 15 bases between. As DNA, the CDR3 is TGTGCCAGCAGACTTTCGGAGGGGTTTAACTATGGCTACACCTTC. This encodes CASRLSEGFNYGYTF.

This chain joins TRBV7-2 and TRBJ2-3; 10 bases fit TRBD1. In germline, CDR1 is SGHTA, CDR2 FQGNSA. CDR3 length: 18 amino acids. With V trimmed by 4 bases and J by 4 bases, 14 bases remained unmatched. The CDR3 sequence: CASSSLDRGIWFPDTQYF. In DNA form, the CDR3 reads TGTGCCAGCAGCTCATTGGACAGGGGGATTTGGTTTCCAGATACGCAGTATTTT.

The J gene is TRBJ1-2, the V gene TRBV9, with D unresolved. V was cut by 6 bases and J by 3 bases, with 21 bases left in between. The CDR3 contains 16 residues. Germline CDR1 SGDLS, CDR2 YYNGEE. Written as DNA, the CDR3 is TGTGCCAGCACCAAGACACCAGGTGGTCTGGACTATGGCTACACCTTC. It encodes CASTKTPGGLDYGYTF.

This clone was found once. This chain connects TRBV5-1 to TRBJ1-1; TRBD1 might be the D (5 bases). The CDR3 covers 14 residues. Per germline, CDR1 SGHRS and CDR2 YFSETQ. V dropped 1 base and J dropped 1 base, with 8 bases sitting between them. The CDR3, as DNA: TGCGCCAGCAGCTTGAGTCAGGGGAACACTGAAGCTTTCTTT. Translating gives CASSLSQGNTEAFF.

This chain links TRBV24-1 with TRBJ2-2; TRBD2 matches at 14 bases. The CDR3 is 18 residues long. CDR1 KGHDR and CDR2 SFDVKD come from the germline V gene. V lost 2 bases, J lost 8 bases, and 9 bases stayed unmatched. This chain's CDR3 is CATSDSPGLAGVIGELFF. Written as DNA, the CDR3 is TGTGCCACCAGTGATTCACCGGGACTAGCGGGAGTAATAGGGGAGCTGTTTTTT.

The chain uses TRBV5-5 and TRBJ2-5; 7 nucleotides align to TRBD2. V shed 2 bases and J 2 bases; nucleotides not matched to a gene: 12. Germline lookup yields CDR1 SGHKS and CDR2 YYEKEE (reference sequence). There are 17 residues in the CDR3. Here the CDR3 reads CASSLGREGFQQETQYF. The CDR3 DNA sequence: TGTGCCAGCAGCTTAGGCAGGGAGGGATTTCAGCAAGAGACCCAGTACTTC.

On this clone: Compared with germline, one end of the junction differs, possibly owing to a read error. V and J are TRBV7-7 and TRBJ2-2; 11 bases are shared with TRBD1. This CDR3 region has 16 residues. Germline CDR1 is SSHAT and CDR2 is FNYEAQ (reference sequence). CDR3 residues: CASSSLGQGANGELFF. The CDR3, as DNA: TGTGCTAGCAGCTCCCTCGGACAGGGGGCGAACGGGGAGCTGTTTTTT.

This clone was detected once. This chain links TRBV27 with TRBJ1-1, with D uncertain. Germline V lookup: CDR1 MNHEY, CDR2 SMNVEV (reference sequence). V was cut by 3 bases and J by 4 bases, with 9 bases left in between. The CDR3 runs 13 residues. CDR3 protein: CASSLRSGTEAFF. The CDR3 nucleotides read TGTGCCAGCAGTTTGAGGTCCGGCACTGAAGCTTTCTTT.

As concerns this clone: The same CDR3 can be traced to other DNA sequences in this sample. The chain is built from TRBV28 and TRBJ1-5; possible D gene TRBD1, 6 bases. The CDR3 covers 15 residues. The germline V and J ends were trimmed by 2 bases and 6 bases, with 14 bases remaining between them. Germline V gene sequence: CDR1 MDHEN, CDR2 SYDVKM. CDR3 loop: CASSLGNRDLQPQHF. The CDR3 DNA reads TGTGCCAGCAGTTTAGGCAACAGGGATCTTCAGCCCCAGCATTTT. The whole variable domain, filled in from reference TRBV28 and TRBJ1-5, reads DVKVTQSSRYLVKRTGEKVFLECVQDMDHENMFWYRQDPGLGLRLIYFSYDVKMKEKGDIPEGYSVSREKKERFSLILESASTNQTSMYLCASSLGNRDLQPQHFGDGTRLSIL.

The chain employs TRBV5-6 and TRBJ2-7; 10 bases are shared with TRBD1. The germline V gene encodes CDR1 SGHDT and CDR2 YYEEEE. V lost 1 base and J lost 3; bases outside the gene matches: 7. The CDR3 has 16 amino acids. The CDR3 DNA follows: TGTGCCAGCAGCTTGTCGGGACAGGGGTTAGACTACGAGCAGTACTTC. It codes for CASSLSGQGLDYEQYF.

The chain carries TRBV28 and TRBJ1-4; 7 nucleotides align to TRBD1. The CDR3 extends over 14 amino acids. V was pared by 4 bases and J by 5 bases, with 4 bases of the junction left unmatched. CDR1 MDHEN and CDR2 SYDVKM come from the germline V gene. Here the CDR3 DNA reads TGTGCCAGCAGTTCCGGGACAGAAAATGAAAAACTGTTTTTT. This encodes CASSSGTENEKLFF.

V gene TRBV11-3 combines with J gene TRBJ2-2; D possibly corresponds to TRBD2 (6 bases). Germline V gene lookup returns CDR1 SGHNT and CDR2 YENEEA. The CDR3 covers 15 residues. Deletions cut 3 bases from V and 4 bases from J, with 12 bases between. CDR3: CASSFSGDVTGELFF. CDR3 coding DNA: TGTGCCAGCAGCTTTTCGGGAGATGTCACCGGGGAGCTGTTTTTT.

This clone was recorded only once. The gene calls are TRBV3-1 (or the pseudogene TRBV3-2) and TRBJ2-5; perhaps TRBD2 as D (6 bases). Germline CDR1 is LGHDT and CDR2 is YNNKEL (reference sequence). The V gene lost 7 bases and the J gene lost 5 bases, with 14 bases spanning the gap. The CDR3 contains 13 residues. The CDR3 sequence: CASTLKRAETQYF. The DNA of the CDR3 is TGTGCCAGCACCCTTAAGCGGGCGGAGACCCAGTACTTC.

V gene TRBV19 combines with J gene TRBJ2-1, with TRBD2 identical over 9 bases. The CDR3 loop spans 16 amino acids. CDR1 is LNHDA and CDR2 is SQIVND in the germline V gene (reference sequence). The V segment lost 5 bases and the J segment 1 base; nucleotides outside the gene matches: 6. The CDR3 region has the DNA TGTGCCAGTAGTTTGCGACTAGCGGCGTCCTACAATGAGCAGTTCTTC. It codes for CASSLRLAASYNEQFF.

This clone was picked up one time. The J gene is TRBJ1-5, the V gene TRBV9; no clear D gene. In germline, CDR1 is SGDLS, CDR2 YYNGEE. This CDR3 is 16 amino acids long. The V gene lost 0 bases and the J gene lost 6 bases, with 16 bases spanning the gap. The CDR3 here is CASSVVSNTDTQPQHF. In nucleotides, the CDR3 is TGTGCCAGCAGCGTAGTTAGCAATACGGATACTCAGCCCCAGCATTTT.

The chain combines TRBV6-2 or TRBV6-3 with TRBJ2-1, with 13 bases fitting TRBD2. Per germline, CDR1 MNHEY and CDR2 SVGEGT. CDR3 length: 15 amino acids. J lost 9 bases, V lost 4 bases, and 6 bases had no gene match. The CDR3 spells CASSFGLAGASEQFF. The CDR3 DNA is TGTGCCAGCAGTTTCGGACTAGCGGGAGCAAGTGAGCAGTTCTTC.

The chain recombines TRBV20-1 with TRBJ2-2, with 11 bases identical to TRBD2. There are 15 residues in the CDR3. V lost 6 bases and J lost 1; bases outside the gene matches: 4. CDR1 DFQATT and CDR2 SNEGSKA come from the germline V gene (reference sequence). The CDR3 loop is CSASTSGGNTGELFF. For the CDR3, the DNA is TGCAGTGCGAGTACTAGCGGGGGGAACACCGGGGAGCTGTTTTTT.

V usage is TRBV11-1 and J usage is TRBJ2-2; TRBD2 matches 7 bases. The CDR3 has 15 residues. Unmatched junction bases numbered 10, after V lost 5 bases and J lost 7 bases. CDR1 is SGHAT and CDR2 is FQDESV in the germline V gene (reference sequence). CDR3 coding DNA: TGTGCCAGCAGCAAGGGCGGGAGCCGTAGCGGGGAGCTGTTTTTT. Translated: CASSKGGSRSGELFF.

The chain is built from TRBV27 and TRBJ2-3, with 8 bases matching TRBD2. The germline V gene encodes CDR1 MNHEY and CDR2 SMNVEV (reference sequence). V was clipped by 0 bases and J by 2 bases; unmatched bases: 10. This CDR3 is 18 amino acids long. DNA of the CDR3: TGTGCCAGCAGTTTATCTCTTGGGACTAGTTTTATCACAGATACGCAGTATTTT. Its translation is CASSLSLGTSFITDTQYF.

The V and J genes are TRBV7-2 and TRBJ2-7; D perhaps matches TRBD2 (5 bases). Trimming left V 3 bases short and J 1 base short, with 10 bases between. The CDR3 consists of 14 residues. In germline, CDR1 is SGHTA, CDR2 FQGNSA. CDR3 residues: CASSLASPSYEQYF. The CDR3 DNA follows: TGTGCCAGCAGCTTGGCTAGCCCATCCTACGAGCAGTACTTC.